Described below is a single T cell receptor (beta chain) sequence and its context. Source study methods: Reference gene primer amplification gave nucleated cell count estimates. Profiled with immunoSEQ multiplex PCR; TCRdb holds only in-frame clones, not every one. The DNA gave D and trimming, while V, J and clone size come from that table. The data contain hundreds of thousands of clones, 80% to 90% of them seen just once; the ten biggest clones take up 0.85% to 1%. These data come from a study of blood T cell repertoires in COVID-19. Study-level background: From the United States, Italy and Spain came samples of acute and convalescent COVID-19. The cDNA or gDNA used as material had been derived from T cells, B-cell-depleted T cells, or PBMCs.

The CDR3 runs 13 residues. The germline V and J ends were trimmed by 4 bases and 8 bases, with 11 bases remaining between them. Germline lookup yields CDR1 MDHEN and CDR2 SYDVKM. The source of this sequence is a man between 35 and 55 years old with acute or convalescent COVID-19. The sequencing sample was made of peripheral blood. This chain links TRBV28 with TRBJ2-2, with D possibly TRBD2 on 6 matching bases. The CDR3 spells CASSSVRDGELFF. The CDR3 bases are TGTGCCAGCAGTTCGGTGCGGGATGGGGAGCTGTTTTTT.